Given below is one T cell receptor (beta chain) in context. These data belong to a study of shared T cell receptors in the human thymus. The CDR3 sequence is 16 residues long. V was shortened by 0 bases and J by 3 bases, with 15 bases between the two germline ends. Germline CDR1 reads SGHRS; CDR2 reads YFSETQ. Using immunoSEQ multiplex PCR, the repertoire was profiled, and TCRdb retains in-frame clones only, with some absent. This sample has over 650,000 clones, with around 87% found just once. This sample also belongs to another study, concerning human thymus T cells. Turning to that study: Those donating were healthy Finnish infants in corrective surgery for congenital heart defects. During corrective heart surgery, resections were taken, and the thymus tissue came from them. Gene usage for V and J segments appeared biased in thymic and blood repertoires. Overlap was high between thymic repertoires from unrelated individuals, as reported in related research.

The clonotype originates from a boy in the first two years of life with a congenital heart defect. Sequencing input: thymocytes. The gene calls are TRBV5-1 and TRBJ1-2; the D gene is possibly TRBD1 (5 bases). The CDR3 DNA reads TGCGCCAGCAGCTTGGATGATCAGGGAGGGGACTATGGCTACACCTTC. Translated, it gives CASSLDDQGGDYGYTF.